Given below is one TCR beta chain in context. This entry comes from a study of T cells after yellow fever vaccination. There are 11 residues in the CDR3. V dropped 5 bases and J dropped 7 bases, with 9 bases sitting between them. Germline CDR1 is MNHNY and CDR2 is SVGAGI (reference sequence). For TCR, cDNA came from 5'RACE template switching, which added a universal primer site and UMIs. TCRdb recomputed calls from the 5' RACE reads with MiXCR, one row per CDR3 protein. The data hold under 600,000 distinct CDR3 sequences, with 13% observed a single time. The specimen comprised PBMCs, sampled on the day of the yellow fever booster vaccination. This sequence was found in a man aged 30 to 45 who received the YFV17D yellow fever vaccine. This sequence joins TRBV6-6 and TRBJ2-7; unclear D gene. DNA for the CDR3: TGTGCCAGCAGTCCTCGACTGGAGCAGTACTTC. Translation: CASSPRLEQYF.